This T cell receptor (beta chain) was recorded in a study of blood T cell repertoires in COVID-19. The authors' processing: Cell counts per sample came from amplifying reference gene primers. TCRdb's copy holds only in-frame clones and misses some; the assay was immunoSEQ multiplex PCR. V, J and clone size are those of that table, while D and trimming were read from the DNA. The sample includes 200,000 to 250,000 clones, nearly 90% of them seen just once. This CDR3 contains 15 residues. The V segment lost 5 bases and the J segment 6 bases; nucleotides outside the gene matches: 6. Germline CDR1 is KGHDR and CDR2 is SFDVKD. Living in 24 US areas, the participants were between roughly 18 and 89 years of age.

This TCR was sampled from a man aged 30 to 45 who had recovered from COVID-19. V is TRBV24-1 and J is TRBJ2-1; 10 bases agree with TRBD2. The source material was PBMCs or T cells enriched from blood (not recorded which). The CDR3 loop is CATSVGAGGFNEQFF. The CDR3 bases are TGTGCCACCAGTGTAGGAGCGGGGGGGTTCAATGAGCAGTTCTTC.